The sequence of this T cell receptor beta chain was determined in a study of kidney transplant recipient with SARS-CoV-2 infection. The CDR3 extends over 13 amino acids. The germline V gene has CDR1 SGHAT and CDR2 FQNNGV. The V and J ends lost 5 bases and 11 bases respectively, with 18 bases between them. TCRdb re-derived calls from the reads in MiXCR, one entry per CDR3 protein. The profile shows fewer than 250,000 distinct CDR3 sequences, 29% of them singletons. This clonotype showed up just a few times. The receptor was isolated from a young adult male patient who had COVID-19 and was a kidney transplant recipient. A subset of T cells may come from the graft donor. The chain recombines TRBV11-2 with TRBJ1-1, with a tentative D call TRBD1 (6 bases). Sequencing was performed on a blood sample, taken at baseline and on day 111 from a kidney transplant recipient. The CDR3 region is CASSGHRVFTAFF. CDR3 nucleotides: TGTGCCAGCAGCGGCCACAGGGTTTTTACGGCTTTCTTT. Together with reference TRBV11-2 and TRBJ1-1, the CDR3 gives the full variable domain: EAGVAQSPRYKIIEKRQSVAFWCNPISGHATLYWYQQILGQGPKLLIQFQNNGVVDDSQLPKDRFSAERLKGVDSTLKIQPAKLEDSAVYLCASSGHRVFTAFFGQGTRLTVV.